This T cell receptor beta chain was documented in a study of cytomegalovirus exposure and HLA in healthy donors. Study conclusions and caveats: Per published accounts, TCR beta sequences correctly predicted the HLA-A and HLA-B alleles of most subjects. According to the study, about 180 TCR beta chains were cytomegalovirus-associated.

The PCR was carried out with 60 Vbeta primers and 13 Jbeta primers. Some clones are missing from TCRdb's copy, which holds only in-frame ones; the method was immunoSEQ multiplex PCR. The sample carries about 190,000 clones, just under 75% recorded once. Notes on this clone: Its antigen is still unknown.

V gave up 3 bases and J gave up 0 bases, with 9 bases separating them. CDR3 length: 14 residues. Germline lookup yields CDR1 SNHLY and CDR2 FYNNEI. The V call is TRBV2, the J call TRBJ2-7, with no clear D. The sample taken for sequencing was PBMCs. The clonotype comes from a man aged 25 to 45 in good health and CMV-seropositive. CDR3 bases: TGTGCCAGCAGTGAGTTGTTAGTCTCCTACGAGCAGTACTTC. Encoded protein: CASSELLVSYEQYF.